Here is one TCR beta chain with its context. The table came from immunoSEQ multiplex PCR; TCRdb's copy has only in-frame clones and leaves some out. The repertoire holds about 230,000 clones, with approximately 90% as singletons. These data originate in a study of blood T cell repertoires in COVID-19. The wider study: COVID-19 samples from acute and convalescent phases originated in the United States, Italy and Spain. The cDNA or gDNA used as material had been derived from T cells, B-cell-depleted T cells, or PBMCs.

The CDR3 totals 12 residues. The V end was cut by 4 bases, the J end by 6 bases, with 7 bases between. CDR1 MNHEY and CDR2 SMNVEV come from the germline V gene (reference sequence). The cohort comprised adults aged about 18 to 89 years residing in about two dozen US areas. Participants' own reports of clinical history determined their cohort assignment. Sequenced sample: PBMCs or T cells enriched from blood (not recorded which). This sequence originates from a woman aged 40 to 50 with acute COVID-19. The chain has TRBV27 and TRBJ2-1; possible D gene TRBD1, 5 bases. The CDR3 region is CASSSGFNEQFF. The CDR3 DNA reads TGTGCCAGCAGTTCAGGGTTCAATGAGCAGTTCTTC.